This T cell receptor beta chain was found in a study of cytomegalovirus exposure and HLA in healthy donors (dated by TCRdb to between 2016 and 2019). Regarding the complete study: An earlier analysis of roughly 570 of the donors reported approximately 280 Gb of sequence data and 117 million unique TCR beta sequences obtained from roughly 180 million T cells. An early release covering roughly 640 HLA-typed donors comprised approximately 300 gigabases of sequencing data and some 79 million unique TCR sequences. Of the 350 to 450 genotyped donors, less than 90% were placed in the genetic ancestry cluster associated with self-reported Caucasian donors. The aim of the study was to test whether cataloging public T cell receptors could identify signatures of past pathogen exposure. The study used immunosequencing to profile the T cell repertoires of several hundred subjects and linked those repertoires to cytomegalovirus serostatus. Besides the first cohort of roughly 660 subjects, a separate validation cohort made up of some 110 different subjects was used. High-throughput TCR immunosequencing, statistical association of individual TCRs with disease status, and machine learning were combined to predict cytomegalovirus infection status. In a later analysis, previously published TCR beta repertoires from some 640 donors were re-analyzed and high-resolution HLA genotyping was added so that TCR occurrence patterns could be studied. Rather than using new phenotypic data, the later analysis identified candidate immune exposures from TCR beta sequences and from how often those sequences occurred across donors. An earlier analysis of nearly 600 of the donors applied high-throughput TCR beta sequencing to assess whether each TCR beta V gene segment acted as functional or pseudogenic. Donor age, sex, ethnicity and CMV serostatus were compiled alongside the repertoire data. In a later genetic analysis, genome-wide SNP genotypes for about three fifths of the roughly 670 donors were used, and that subset was treated as a discovery cohort. Every discovery cohort repertoire had been produced on one sequencing platform. Class I and class II HLA loci were covered by the typing at four-digit resolution. Typing coverage differed by locus: A, B, C, DRB1 and DQB1 were typed in about 629-640 donors, DQA1 in 522, DPA1 in some 570, and DPB1 in approximately 450. Several DR-DQ haplotypes were treated as single units for association and clustering because of strong linkage in the cohort. On average, roughly 250,000 unique TCR beta nucleotide sequences were sequenced per donor among a few hundred genotyped donors of the cohort, with roughly 18% of those sequences being non-productive. What the research found in general, with its limitations: Strong co-occurrence of HLA alleles, especially DR and DQ, made assigning TCR associations to individual alleles difficult. Presence/absence analyses assumed roughly uniform sequencing depth across donors, an assumption that may not hold. Broadly in line with IMGT annotations, most TCR beta V segments showed up in productive rearrangements about 87% or about 30% of the time in an earlier analysis of roughly 590 of the donors. A cluster of highly shared sequence variants was judged likely to be a technical artifact of the sequencing pipeline. In a later analysis, 15,000 to 20,000 TCR beta sequences were associated with specific HLA alleles at a false discovery rate of 0.05. A total of roughly 160 TCR beta chains were listed by the study as associated with cytomegalovirus. CMV serostatus was the only immune exposure information available for the cohort. In vitro tests confirmed that a few of the cytomegalovirus-associated TCR beta chains recognize cytomegalovirus antigens. In a later genetic analysis, a missense DCLRE1C variant was associated with V-gene and J-gene trimming of TCR beta chains, and the association was replicated in an independent cohort. A further reported finding was that TCR beta sequences accurately predicted the HLA-A and HLA-B alleles for most subjects in the first cohort. Linkage disequilibrium might explain the correlated functional status among segregating V segments, but an unknown experimental factor could not be excluded. Because HLA typing was missing for some donors at each locus, association tests included only the typed subset. In a later analysis, most CMV-associated TCR beta chains were found to appear HLA-restricted, with HLA associations seemingly driven largely by CMV exposure. According to a later analysis, TCR association rates differed among HLA loci, with DRB1 alleles showing the most associated TCRs and HLA-C alleles showing the fewest. The cohort was sequenced for TCR beta chains only, and without alpha or paired-chain data the features that could be detected were limited. In a later analysis, several top co-occurrence clusters were reported to appear linked to parvovirus B19, influenza, CMV and Epstein-Barr virus. In a later analysis, HLA-associated TCR beta chains showed more clonal expansion and lower generation probabilities than non-associated chains that were equally common. In a later genetic analysis, fewer N-insertions in productive TCRs were reported among donors in an Asian-associated ancestry cluster than the roughly 700-donor mean. It was suggested by the authors that the approach could potentially be generalized to other disease states and immunological phenotypes. The classifier was reported to diagnose cytomegalovirus status with high specificity and sensitivity in both the original and validation cohorts. Because the 87-base-pair reads could not distinguish some IMGT-functional V segments, including TRBV6-2 and TRBV6-3, those segments were excluded. Most TCR sequences were observed very rarely across donors, whereas some public TCRs were present in many individuals. The earlier analysis of around 600 of the donors excluded roughly 17 rarely observed V segments, including chromosome 9 orphons, because counts were too low.

The CDR3 covers 14 residues, taking in both the cysteine and the phenylalanine. Just the 42-base CDR3 DNA is kept, in frame starting at base 1. The V end gives up 4 bases and the J end 7 bases, leaving 3 bases in the junction not matched to a gene. CDR1 and CDR2 were assigned from the germline V gene (reference sequence) as MNHNY and SVGAGI. To note about this clone: Its antigen has not been determined. Base quality data are lacking; no much larger clone is found one base away.

Library creation used the immunoSEQ multiplex PCR assay. For the multiplex PCR, a mixture combining 60 forward primers for TCR Vbeta segments and 13 reverse primers for TCR Jbeta segments was used. A multiplex PCR assay on genomic DNA amplified the CDR3 region of rearranged TCR beta genes. The amplified TCR beta libraries were sequenced on the Illumina HiSeq System as 87-base-pair reads. Regarding the original processing steps: Across the 666 repertoires, a later analysis counted 80 million or so unique TCR beta chains, 9.5 million to 12 million of which were shared by at least two donors. Raw reads were error-corrected and collapsed into unique sequences by a nearest-neighbor algorithm in which closely related sequences were merged to remove PCR and sequencing errors. CDR3 sequences were aligned to IMGT reference sequences to assign V, D and J gene segments. For a sequence to be retained, at least a six-nucleotide match to both a V gene segment and a J gene segment was required. A rearrangement was called productive if the CDR3 had no stop codons and remained in frame with V and J, and every other rearrangement was called non-productive. Following IMGT convention, CDR3 was defined as the stretch from the second conserved V-encoded cysteine to the conserved J-encoded phenylalanine. In an earlier analysis of around 640 of the donors, sequences lacking an unambiguous match to a single V gene segment were excluded. An earlier analysis of approximately 590 of the donors called V segments functional above 56.7% productive rearrangements and segregating when the between-donor standard deviation exceeded 5%. A statistical classification framework was built to diagnose cytomegalovirus status from the catalog of TCR beta chain sequences. V and J gene assignment, in a later analysis, came from comparing TCR nucleotide sequences with IMGT/GENE-DB human TR gene sequences. The TCRdist pipeline was used in a later analysis to assign CDR3 sequences and most-parsimonious VDJ recombination scenarios. In a later analysis, each TCR beta chain was defined by its CDR3 amino acid sequence together with its V-gene family, and reads lacking a unique V-gene family were excluded. To address suspected cross-contamination and a sequencing artifact, a later analysis removed approximately 600 highly shared, low-generation-probability nucleotide sequences. A later analysis calculated a clonal expansion index for each public chain from normalized within-repertoire ranks of inferred template counts. A later analysis computed generation probabilities with a VDJ recombination model fitted to out-of-frame rearrangements, and checked the results against IGoR. In a later analysis, hypergeometric tests were used to score TCR-TCR, TCR-HLA and TCR-CMV co-occurrence, with a repertoire-size bias correction applied to TCR pairs. False discovery rates were estimated in a later analysis by permuting HLA or CMV assignments 20 times. In a later analysis, co-occurring TCRs were grouped with DBSCAN, and TCRdist sequence similarity was added when clustering was performed within HLA-allele-positive subsets. For co-occurrence clustering, repertoires with fewer than 30,000 or more than 120,000 public chains were excluded, along with 4 to 6 repertoires with anomalous nucleotide sharing. The clones in this table, taken by TCRdb from immuneACCESS, are in-frame only. Not every clone is retained; where verified, under half of the shortfall comes from an unresolved V gene, and the cause of the rest is unknown. V, J and clone size were drawn from that table, and D and trimming were deduced from the DNA. Here the sample has over 75,000 clones; 65% to 75% occur a single time. The leading ten clones occupy under 2.5% of the sample.

In total, around 600 healthy bone marrow donors made up the cohort. Cohort members were all nominally healthy when sampled, although unrecorded immune exposures were likely present. The donor was CMV seronegative and was included in the group of approximately 350 seronegative cohort members. Each donor provided a peripheral blood sample, and peripheral blood mononuclear cells were used for TCR beta sequencing. The Qiagen DNeasy Blood Extraction Kit was used to extract genomic DNA from the blood cell samples. Sequenced input: PBMCs. This receptor was taken from a young man in good health and CMV-seronegative. The receptor chain draws on TRBV6-6 and TRBJ2-2; TRBD1 agrees with 10 junctional bases. This receptor has the CDR3 CASSFDRGHGELFF. The DNA reads as follows: TGTGCCAGCAGTTTCGACAGGGGGCACGGGGAGCTGTTTTTT.